This T cell receptor (beta chain) comes out of a study of T cell responses to AZD1222 COVID-19 vaccine. The V gene's germline CDR1 is MGHRA and CDR2 YSYEKL. V was shortened by 0 bases and J by 4 bases, with 12 bases between the two germline ends. This CDR3 has 16 residues. Generated by immunoSEQ multiplex PCR, the TCRdb table keeps only in-frame clones and is missing some. The sample includes 150,000 to 200,000 clones, 80% to 90% of them seen just once. The receptor was derived from an adult in good health. The specimen was peripheral blood, collected on day 0 of AZD1222 vaccination. This chain connects TRBV4-1 to TRBJ1-4, with TRBD1 as a possible D gene (5 bases). CDR3: CASSQDRGRINEKLFF. The CDR3 nucleotides read TGCGCCAGCAGCCAAGATAGGGGCAGGATTAATGAAAAACTGTTTTTT.